This T cell receptor beta chain was sequenced for a study of blood T cell repertoires in COVID-19. Study background: Italy, Spain and the United States were the sources of the convalescent and acute COVID-19 samples. Sample material is recorded as cDNA or gDNA derived from T cells, B-cell-depleted T cells, or PBMCs.

In the original processing: Reference gene primer amplification gave estimated nucleated cell counts. Data came from immunoSEQ multiplex PCR; TCRdb stores just in-frame clones and leaves some out. The V and J calls and clone size were taken over from that table, and D and trimming were inferred from the DNA. Of a few hundred thousand clones in the sample, roughly 89% are singletons; the top ten hold 1.5% to 1.7%. The sequenced material came from peripheral blood. The source of this sequence is a woman between 40 and 50 years old who had recovered from COVID-19.

The CDR3 DNA reads as TGTGCCAGCAGTGAATTAGACAGGGGGCAAGTAGCTTTCTTT. Its protein is CASSELDRGQVAFF. The V gene is TRBV2, the J gene TRBJ1-1, with TRBD1 matching 10 bases. Germline CDR1 SNHLY, CDR2 FYNNEI. The CDR3 has 14 residues. The ends lost 2 bases at V and 10 bases at J; junction bases unmatched: 7. The full variable domain, completed using reference TRBV2 and TRBJ1-1, is EPEVTQTPSHQVTQMGQEVILRCVPISNHLYFYWYRQILGQKVEFLVSFYNNEISEKSEIFDDQFSVERPDGSNFTLKIRSTKLEDSAMYFCASSELDRGQVAFFGQGTRLTVV.